These 18 T cell receptor beta chains came from one sample sequenced in a study of OX40 agonist ivuxolimab in advanced cancers. Clones were read by immunoSEQ multiplex PCR, and TCRdb kept only the in-frame ones, dropping some. The sample carries fewer than 40,000 clones, over 75% recorded once. The sequenced sample was CD4+ or CD8+ T cells sorted from blood, obtained in a trial of the OX40 agonist ivuxolimab. These receptors originate from an adult with an advanced solid tumor such as melanoma, head and neck, liver or kidney cancer.

The count of this clone is one. V usage is TRBV19 and J usage is TRBJ1-1, with D maybe TRBD1 (5 bases). V was trimmed by 7 bases and J by 2 bases, leaving 17 bases between them. Germline V gene lookup returns CDR1 LNHDA and CDR2 SQIVND (reference sequence). The CDR3 extends over 15 amino acids. The CDR3 bases are TGTGCCAGTACCATAGGTGGGGGAGGAAACACTGAAGCTTTCTTT. It yields the protein CASTIGGGGNTEAFF.

The chain links TRBV5-1 to TRBJ1-1, with 8 bases fitting TRBD1. The V gene's germline CDR1 is SGHRS and CDR2 YFSETQ. The CDR3 covers 16 residues. V shed 1 base and J 1 base; nucleotides not matched to a gene: 6. The CDR3 sequence: CASSLTGQGSNTEAFF. The DNA of the CDR3 is TGCGCCAGCAGCTTGACAGGACAGGGCTCGAACACTGAAGCTTTCTTT.

The V call is TRBV9, the J call TRBJ1-2; D remains ambiguous. This CDR3 spans 16 amino acids. The V end was cut by 3 bases, the J end by 6 bases, with 21 bases between. Germline-derived CDR1 and CDR2 are SGDLS and YYNGEE. CDR3 sequence: CASSARYTDRFHGYTF. The CDR3 nucleotides read TGTGCCAGCAGCGCCCGATACACCGACCGATTCCATGGCTACACCTTC. The whole variable domain, remainder taken from reference TRBV9 and TRBJ1-2, is DSGVTQTPKHLITATGQRVTLRCSPRSGDLSVYWYQQSLDQGLQFLIQYYNGEERAKGNILERFSAQQFPDLHSELNLSSLELGDSALYFCASSARYTDRFHGYTFGSGTRLTVV.

The chain joins TRBV7-9 to TRBJ1-5, with D possibly being TRBD1 (6 bases). The CDR3 contains 14 residues. In germline, CDR1 is SEHNR, CDR2 FQNEAQ (reference sequence). The ends were cut back, 4 bases at V and 5 bases at J, with 12 bases in the middle. In DNA, the CDR3 is TGTGCCAGCAGCTCCTTGACAGGTTATCAGCCCCAGCATTTT. Translated, it gives CASSSLTGYQPQHF. Filled out from reference TRBV7-9 and TRBJ1-5, the complete variable domain reads DTGVSQNPRHKITKRGQNVTFRCDPISEHNRLYWYRQTLGQGPEFLTYFQNEAQLEKSRLLSDRFSAERPKGSFSTLEIQRTEQGDSAMYLCASSSLTGYQPQHFGDGTRLSIL.

This clone was detected only once. V and J are TRBV4-1 and TRBJ2-3; 7 nucleotides match TRBD2. With V trimmed by 8 bases and J by 2 bases, 13 bases remained unmatched. The CDR3 length is 16 residues. Germline assignment: CDR1 MGHRA and CDR2 YSYEKL. The CDR3, as DNA: TGCGCCAGCGTATACAGATGGGGGGGACCCACAGATACGCAGTATTTT. It specifies CASVYRWGGPTDTQYF.

CDR3 amino acids: CASSTNEETQYF. The CDR3 DNA reads as TGTGCCAGCTCAACAAACGAAGAGACCCAGTACTTC. The chain combines TRBV18 with TRBJ2-5; D is unresolved. With 5 bases removed from V and 3 bases from J, the gap between germline ends came to 7 bases. This CDR3 comprises 12 residues. Looked up from germline, CDR1 is KGHSH and CDR2 is LQKENI. The whole variable domain, filled in from reference TRBV18 and TRBJ2-5, reads NAGVMQNPRHLVRRRGQEARLRCSPMKGHSHVYWYRQLPEEGLKFMVYLQKENIIDESGMPKERFSAEFPKEGPSILRIQQVVRGDSAAYFCASSTNEETQYFGPGTRLLVL.

The V gene is TRBV11-2, the J gene TRBJ1-3; unclear D gene. Trimming removed 2 bases from V and 3 bases from J, with 11 bases in between. Germline CDR1 is SGHAT and CDR2 is FQNNGV. This CDR3 spans 15 amino acids. The CDR3 is CASSLLRFGGNTIYF. CDR3 DNA: TGTGCCAGCAGCTTATTGCGTTTCGGTGGAAACACCATATATTTT.

The V and J genes are TRBV7-9 and TRBJ1-6; maybe TRBD1 (5 bases). The CDR3 has 15 residues. Trimming stripped 5 bases from V and 7 bases from J, with 15 bases between. Germline V gene data show CDR1 as SEHNR and CDR2 as FQNEAQ (reference sequence). For the CDR3, the DNA is TGTGCCAGCAGCAGCCGGGGCAGGGAAAATTCACCCCTCCACTTT. It is translated as CASSSRGRENSPLHF.

By proportion, this clone is medium-sized. The CDR3: CASSLDRGEVSYGYTF. The CDR3 DNA reads TGCGCCAGCAGCTTGGACAGGGGGGAAGTGAGCTATGGCTACACCTTC. The chain employs TRBV5-1 and TRBJ1-2, with TRBD1 matching over 8 bases. The germline V gene has CDR1 SGHRS and CDR2 YFSETQ. This CDR3 has 16 residues. J was trimmed by 4 bases and V by 0 bases; bases with no gene match: 8.

The chain joins TRBV7-2 to TRBJ1-6; D remains unclear. Trimming took 2 bases from V and 8 from J, leaving 10 bases between them. Germline CDR1 is SGHTA and CDR2 is FQGNSA. The CDR3 extends over 14 amino acids. CDR3 DNA sequence: TGTGCCAGCAGCTTAAGATGGAAGGATTCACCCCTCCACTTT. Its protein product is CASSLRWKDSPLHF.

The chain couples TRBV25-1 to TRBJ2-1, with TRBD2 as a possible D gene (7 bases). The germline CDR1 and CDR2 sequences are MGHDK and SYGVNS. This CDR3 region has 16 residues. Between the trimmed V and J ends, which lost 2 bases and 7 bases, there was a span of 18 bases. The CDR3 DNA is TGTGCCAGCAGTGAAACGGGGAGGGGGGGCCGGAATGAGCAGTTCTTC. Translation gives CASSETGRGGRNEQFF. The complete variable domain, with remaining parts taken from reference TRBV25-1 and TRBJ2-1, reads EADIYQTPRYLVIGTGKKITLECSQTMGHDKMYWYQQDPGMELHLIHYSYGVNSTEKGDLSSESTVSRIRTEHFPLTLESARPSHTSQYLCASSETGRGGRNEQFFGPGTRLTVL.

In this sample, this clone turned up a few times. DNA for the CDR3: TGTGCCAGCAGCCAAGGGGGGTCTGGACAGCCGACTCCAACTAATGAAAAACTGTTTTTT. Translated: CASSQGGSGQPTPTNEKLFF. The V and J genes are TRBV4-2 and TRBJ1-4; tentative D call: TRBD1 (6 bases). Trimming stripped 1 base from V and 0 bases from J, with 21 bases between. From germline, CDR1 is LGHNA and CDR2 YNFKEQ. This CDR3 has 20 amino acids.

V gene TRBV4-1 combines with J gene TRBJ2-5, with D hard to call. Germline V gene lookup returns CDR1 MGHRA and CDR2 YSYEKL. The V end was cut by 1 base, the J end by 4 bases, with 10 bases between. This CDR3 has 14 amino acids. The CDR3 coding sequence is TGCGCCAGCAGCCAAGCCCTGCTAGTAGAGACCCAGTACTTC. Residues: CASSQALLVETQYF.

The chain couples TRBV18 to TRBJ2-2, with D uncertain. The V gene's germline CDR1 is KGHSH and CDR2 LQKENI. V shed 1 base and J shed 5 bases, with 2 bases lying between them. The CDR3 totals 12 residues. The CDR3 is CASSPQTGELFF. The CDR3 nucleotides read TGTGCCAGCTCACCACAGACCGGGGAGCTGTTTTTT.

This rearrangement joins TRBV19 to TRBJ2-1; 9 bases map to TRBD1. With 5 bases clipped from V and 2 bases from J, the junction kept 10 bases outside the gene matches. The CDR3 loop spans 17 amino acids. CDR1 is LNHDA, CDR2 SQIVND, per germline (reference sequence). The CDR3, as DNA: TGTGCCAGTAGTCCAACGCGACAGGGGGTCGCCTACAATGAGCAGTTCTTC. Translated: CASSPTRQGVAYNEQFF.

J is TRBJ1-3 and V is TRBV5-1; 9 bases are shared with TRBD1. CDR3 size: 14 residues. The germline V gene has CDR1 SGHRS and CDR2 YFSETQ. Trimming took 8 bases from V and 2 from J; bases not matched to a gene: 5. The CDR3 region has the DNA TGCGCCAGTGCGACAGGGGGAACTGGAAACACCATATATTTT. It yields the protein CASATGGTGNTIYF.

The genes are TRBV30 and TRBJ1-1; 10 nucleotides align to TRBD1. This CDR3 region has 13 residues. The germline V gene has CDR1 GTSNPN and CDR2 SVGIG (reference sequence). V lost 5 bases to trimming and J lost 0 bases; unmatched junction nucleotides: 0. In DNA form, the CDR3 reads TGTGCCTGGGGGACAGGGGTGAACACTGAAGCTTTCTTT. Amino acids: CAWGTGVNTEAFF.

This rearrangement joins TRBV6-5 to TRBJ2-3, with 8 bases identical to TRBD2. Trimming took 4 bases from V and 9 from J; bases not matched to a gene: 9. This CDR3 is built from 14 residues. The germline V gene encodes CDR1 MNHEY and CDR2 SVGAGI. The CDR3 here is CASSWGGGTNTQYF. The DNA of the CDR3 is TGTGCCAGCAGTTGGGGCGGGGGGACCAACACGCAGTATTTT.